This record concerns one T cell receptor beta chain sequence. Cells were sorted from thawed PBMC rested overnight and stained with GMM-loaded CD1B tetramer, viability dye and anti-CD3. CD1B tetramers were loaded with Rhodococcus equi-derived C32 glucose monomycolate. This sample stems from a study of T cells in tuberculosis. Points from the study as a whole: Some low-affinity tetramer-binding T cells may be absent from this sample.

Germline V CDR1 and CDR2: GTSNPN, SVGIG (reference sequence). The CDR3 runs to 13 residues. V lost 3 bases, J lost 6 bases, and 14 bases lay in between. The protocol was immunoSEQ multiplex PCR, while the TCRdb copy is restricted to in-frame clones and leaves out a portion. Found here are tens of thousands of clones, roughly 79% of them singletons; the top ten hold 9.5% to 15%. The receptor's source is an adult woman with latent tuberculosis. Input material: CD1b-GMM tetramer-negative cells sorted from PBMCs. The rearrangement links TRBV30 to TRBJ1-2, with TRBD1 as a possible D gene (5 bases). The CDR3 DNA reads as TGTGCCTGGAGCCCGGGGGGGTTCGATGGCTACACCTTC. Translating it yields CAWSPGGFDGYTF.